Listed below are T cell receptor beta chains from one sample, sequenced in a study of PD-1 blockade in classical Hodgkin lymphoma. The table came from immunoSEQ multiplex PCR; TCRdb's copy has only in-frame clones and leaves some out. The data hold 4,500 to 5,500 clones, with about 80% observed a single time. Sample: CD8+ T cells from blood, taken at baseline. The receptors shown here come from a human donor with classical Hodgkin lymphoma. Each CDR3 is given without its conserved first and last residue.

TRBV9	TRBJ2-5	ASSVSGQLQETQY
TRBV29-1	TRBJ2-1	SVEHTGSPYNEQF
TRBV27	TRBJ2-2	ASSLSPTGAGELF
TRBV7-9	TRBJ2-1	ASSWTSSNEQF
TRBV10-3	TRBJ2-3	AISEFEGTTDTQY
TRBV2	TRBJ2-1	ASGTGGRHEQF
TRBV18	TRBJ2-4	ASSGGAKNIQY
TRBV6-5	TRBJ2-2	ASAGWNTGELF
TRBV30	TRBJ1-1	APSYTERQGFMNTEAF
TRBV9	TRBJ2-3	ASSGGQVRDTQY
TRBV12-5	TRBJ1-1	ASGLVLQGATEAF
TRBV5-4	TRBJ2-7	ASSPDQPYEQY
TRBV4-1	TRBJ2-7	ASSAGEAYEQY
TRBV6-5	TRBJ1-1	AISGAHEAF
TRBV7-2	TRBJ1-5	ASSLRRGQPQH
TRBV28	TRBJ1-1	ASSLFGQGNEAF